The clone carrying this T cell receptor beta chain came up once. This specimen belongs to a study of blood T cell repertoires in COVID-19. Study-level information: The United States, Italy and Spain were the sources of the acute and convalescent COVID-19 samples.

The V and J ends lost 4 bases and 7 bases, in that order; junction bases with no gene match: 0. Per germline, CDR1 SNHLY and CDR2 FYNNEI. CDR3 length: 13 amino acids. Here immunoSEQ multiplex PCR was the method, and the copy in TCRdb shows in-frame clones only, minus some. The sample contains 200,000 to 250,000 clones, about 90% of which appear only once. Clinical history reported by participants formed the basis on which cohorts were assigned. The clonotype was recovered from a man aged 25 to 40 who had recovered from COVID-19. V gene TRBV2 combines with J gene TRBJ1-5; 11 bases fit TRBD1. Sequencing input: PBMCs or T cells enriched from blood (not recorded which). The CDR3 reads CASSGTGGQPQHF. CDR3 nucleotides: TGTGCCAGCAGTGGGACAGGGGGCCAGCCCCAGCATTTT.